Following are 19 T cell receptor beta chains from one sample sequenced in a study of T cells in Graves' hyperthyroidism and ophthalmopathy. The TCR beta CDR3 regions underwent amplification using RNA transcripts as the source. First-round RT-PCR with HTBI primers amplified the TCR CDR3 region. Via MiXCR, TCRdb re-called the multiplex PCR reads, giving one row per CDR3 protein. The sample lists 500,000 to 700,000 distinct CDR3 sequences; approximately 15% were seen once. Sequenced material: blood. These receptors came from a woman younger than 35 with Graves' hyperthyroidism.

The table lists this clonotype with many counts. The chain employs TRBV12-5 and TRBJ2-2; unclear D gene. The CDR3 runs 16 residues. Trimming removed 0 bases at V and 0 bases at J, with 8 bases between. Germline loops: CDR1 LGHNT, CDR2 FRNRAP. CDR3 coding DNA: TGTGCTAGTGGTTTGGTAGGTGAAACGAACACCGGGGAGCTGTTTTTT. Translating it yields CASGLVGETNTGELFF.

A few counts support this clonotype. The chain recombines TRBV20-1 with TRBJ1-3, with TRBD1 matching over 8 bases. Germline assignment: CDR1 DFQATT and CDR2 SNEGSKA (reference sequence). The CDR3 contains 14 residues. The chain's CDR3 is CSGTTGGSGNTIYF. In DNA, the CDR3 is TGCAGCGGTACCACAGGGGGCTCTGGAAACACCATATATTTT.

This clonotype came up many times. J is TRBJ1-1 and V is TRBV29-1, with D possibly TRBD1 on 6 matching bases. V was clipped by 7 bases and J by 0 bases, with 12 bases between them. This CDR3 contains 13 residues. CDR1 and CDR2 (germline): SQVTM, ANQGSEA. The CDR3 coding sequence is TGCAGCGCTTCGGGGACAATGAACACTGAAGCTTTCTTT. This codes for CSASGTMNTEAFF.

The V gene is TRBV6-6, the J gene TRBJ2-1; tentative D call: TRBD2 (5 bases). Germline V CDR1 and CDR2: MNHNY, SVGAGI (reference sequence). The CDR3 length is 13 residues. Trimming left V 2 bases short and J 6 bases short, with 8 bases between. The chain's CDR3 is CASSYRELNEQFF. In nucleotides, the CDR3 is TGTGCCAGCAGTTACCGGGAACTCAATGAGCAGTTCTTC.

The sample holds one count of this clonotype. Likely a read error: the CDR3 ends without its conserved phenylalanine or tryptophan. The rearrangement uses TRBV3-1 and TRBJ2-1, with D maybe TRBD2 (5 bases). The ends were cut back, 1 base at V and 4 bases at J, with 14 bases in the middle. The CDR3 is 16 amino acids. Per the germline V gene, CDR1 is LGHDT and CDR2 is YNNKEL (reference sequence). DNA of the CDR3: TGTGCCAGCAGCCAAGGAGGTTCCGAGGGTTACAATGAGCAGTTCGTC. Protein sequence: CASSQGGSEGYNEQFV.

This clonotype has just a few counts. CDR3 coding DNA: TGTGCCAGCAGAGATAGCGGGGGCGCTTACAATGAGCAGTTCTTC. Translated, it gives CASRDSGGAYNEQFF. The chain recombines TRBV12-3 or TRBV12-4 with TRBJ2-1; the match to TRBD2 covers 9 bases. This CDR3 has 15 residues. The V segment lost 6 bases and the J segment 4 bases; nucleotides outside the gene matches: 7.

The chain has TRBV3-1 and TRBJ1-4; D is unclear. V lost 4 bases to trimming and J lost 8 bases, with 14 bases between them. The CDR3 is made up of 14 amino acids. Germline CDR1 LGHDT, CDR2 YNNKEL (reference sequence). The CDR3 sequence is CASSPGLGREKLFF. Written as DNA, the CDR3 is TGTGCCAGCAGCCCCGGCTTGGGTAGAGAAAAACTGTTTTTT.

This clonotype has at least ten counts. V gene TRBV10-3 combines with J gene TRBJ2-1; 9 bases match TRBD2. The CDR3 length is 15 residues. CDR1 ENHRY and CDR2 SYGVKD come from the germline V gene. V shed 6 bases, J shed 8 bases, and the junction held 11 bases outside the gene matches. CDR3 bases: TGTGCCATCAGCACCCAAGCGGGAGGCCAATATGAGCAGTTCTTC. Protein product: CAISTQAGGQYEQFF.

This clonotype was observed many times. The chain recombines TRBV24-1 with TRBJ1-2, with TRBD1 identical over 9 bases. Per germline, CDR1 KGHDR and CDR2 SFDVKD. The CDR3 runs 14 residues. Trimming at V came to 5 bases and at J to 8 bases, leaving 8 bases not matched to a gene. CDR3 protein: CATSAAGTGIGYTF. The CDR3 coding sequence is TGTGCCACCAGTGCTGCCGGGACAGGGATCGGCTACACCTTC.

DNA for the CDR3: TGTGCCAGTAGTCCGCGGATAGGGGCAAGGGACAATCAGCCCCAGCATTTT. It yields the protein CASSPRIGARDNQPQHF. This chain connects TRBV19 to TRBJ1-5, with D possibly matching TRBD1 (5 bases). Deletions cut 5 bases from V and 3 bases from J, with 20 bases between. The length of the CDR3 is 17 residues. Germline values: CDR1 LNHDA, CDR2 SQIVND (reference sequence).

The gene calls are TRBV5-1 and TRBJ2-7; TRBD1 matches 8 bases. J gave up 2 bases and V 0 bases, and 7 bases lay outside the gene matches. The CDR3 has 16 residues. Germline CDR1 is SGHRS and CDR2 is YFSETQ. The CDR3, as DNA: TGCGCCAGCAGCTTGGCCAAGGGGACAGGAACCTACGAGCAGTACTTC. It specifies CASSLAKGTGTYEQYF.

This clonotype was observed many times. The chain combines TRBV20-1 with TRBJ2-5; D may match TRBD1 or TRBD2 (5 bases each). The germline V gene has CDR1 DFQATT and CDR2 SNEGSKA (reference sequence). The V end lost 0 bases, the J end lost 5 bases, and 13 bases lay between the germline ends. The CDR3 is 14 amino acids. The DNA of the CDR3 is TGCAGTGCTAGAGACAGGGACCTCCGGGAGACCCAGTACTTC. Protein sequence: CSARDRDLRETQYF.

This clonotype turned up a few times. The chain combines TRBV6-1 with TRBJ2-3, with 7 bases aligning to TRBD1. CDR3 length: 11 residues. Germline V CDR1 and CDR2: MNHNS, SASEGT. J lost 7 bases, V lost 10 bases, and 5 bases had no gene match. The CDR3 DNA reads as TGTGCCACCCGACAGGGCCATACGCAGTATTTT. Encoded protein: CATRQGHTQYF.

This clonotype has a handful of counts. This chain joins TRBV6-1 and TRBJ2-3; D is undetermined. The germline V gene has CDR1 MNHNS and CDR2 SASEGT. The V and J ends lost 4 bases and 4 bases respectively, with 6 bases between them. The CDR3 length is 12 residues. The CDR3, as DNA: TGTGCCAGCAGTGGACTTCCAGATACGCAGTATTTT. Translating gives CASSGLPDTQYF.

The rearrangement joins TRBV27 to TRBJ1-2; D remains ambiguous. Germline assignment: CDR1 MNHEY and CDR2 SMNVEV (reference sequence). CDR3 length: 13 residues. V was pared by 4 bases and J by 6 bases, with 12 bases between. The CDR3 DNA is TGTGCCAGCAGTTCAGTTTTATGGGATGGCTACACCTTC. Translation gives CASSSVLWDGYTF.

This clonotype has a count of ten or more. The gene calls are TRBV6-1 and TRBJ2-7; D is perhaps TRBD2 (6 bases). The germline V and J ends were trimmed by 5 bases and 3 bases, with 20 bases remaining between them. The V gene's germline CDR1 is MNHNS and CDR2 SASEGT. The length of the CDR3 is 16 residues. As DNA, the CDR3 is TGTGCCAGCAGTTCGGGACTTACTATGAAAGGCTACGAGCAGTACTTC. As protein: CASSSGLTMKGYEQYF.

As regards this clonotype: This may stem from a read error, because a much larger clone lies one nucleotide away. The chain employs TRBV7-2 and TRBJ2-3, with no clear D. The CDR3 is made up of 15 amino acids. Germline V gives CDR1 SGHTA, CDR2 FQGNSA. V dropped 2 bases and J dropped 6 bases, with 15 bases sitting between them. CDR3 sequence: CASSLITAPRDTQYF. CDR3 bases: TGTGCCAGCAGCTTAATCACCGCGCCGCGGGATACGCAGTATTTT.

This clonotype was seen at least ten times. The chain couples TRBV9 to TRBJ2-3; 12 positions match TRBD2. Germline lookup yields CDR1 SGDLS and CDR2 YYNGEE. The CDR3 totals 16 residues. With 3 bases clipped from V and 2 bases from J, the junction kept 4 bases outside the gene matches. CDR3 loop: CASSEGLAGLTDTQYF. CDR3 DNA sequence: TGTGCCAGCAGCGAGGGACTAGCGGGCCTCACAGATACGCAGTATTTT.

V usage is TRBV4-1 and J usage is TRBJ2-1, with 7 bases identical to TRBD2. The germline CDR1 and CDR2 sequences are MGHRA and YSYEKL. The J segment lost 8 bases and the V segment lost 3 bases, leaving 10 bases of the junction unmatched. The CDR3 length is 15 residues. CDR3 sequence: CASSQRRGSLDEQFF. DNA of the CDR3: TGCGCCAGCAGCCAGAGGCGCGGGAGTCTGGATGAGCAGTTCTTC.